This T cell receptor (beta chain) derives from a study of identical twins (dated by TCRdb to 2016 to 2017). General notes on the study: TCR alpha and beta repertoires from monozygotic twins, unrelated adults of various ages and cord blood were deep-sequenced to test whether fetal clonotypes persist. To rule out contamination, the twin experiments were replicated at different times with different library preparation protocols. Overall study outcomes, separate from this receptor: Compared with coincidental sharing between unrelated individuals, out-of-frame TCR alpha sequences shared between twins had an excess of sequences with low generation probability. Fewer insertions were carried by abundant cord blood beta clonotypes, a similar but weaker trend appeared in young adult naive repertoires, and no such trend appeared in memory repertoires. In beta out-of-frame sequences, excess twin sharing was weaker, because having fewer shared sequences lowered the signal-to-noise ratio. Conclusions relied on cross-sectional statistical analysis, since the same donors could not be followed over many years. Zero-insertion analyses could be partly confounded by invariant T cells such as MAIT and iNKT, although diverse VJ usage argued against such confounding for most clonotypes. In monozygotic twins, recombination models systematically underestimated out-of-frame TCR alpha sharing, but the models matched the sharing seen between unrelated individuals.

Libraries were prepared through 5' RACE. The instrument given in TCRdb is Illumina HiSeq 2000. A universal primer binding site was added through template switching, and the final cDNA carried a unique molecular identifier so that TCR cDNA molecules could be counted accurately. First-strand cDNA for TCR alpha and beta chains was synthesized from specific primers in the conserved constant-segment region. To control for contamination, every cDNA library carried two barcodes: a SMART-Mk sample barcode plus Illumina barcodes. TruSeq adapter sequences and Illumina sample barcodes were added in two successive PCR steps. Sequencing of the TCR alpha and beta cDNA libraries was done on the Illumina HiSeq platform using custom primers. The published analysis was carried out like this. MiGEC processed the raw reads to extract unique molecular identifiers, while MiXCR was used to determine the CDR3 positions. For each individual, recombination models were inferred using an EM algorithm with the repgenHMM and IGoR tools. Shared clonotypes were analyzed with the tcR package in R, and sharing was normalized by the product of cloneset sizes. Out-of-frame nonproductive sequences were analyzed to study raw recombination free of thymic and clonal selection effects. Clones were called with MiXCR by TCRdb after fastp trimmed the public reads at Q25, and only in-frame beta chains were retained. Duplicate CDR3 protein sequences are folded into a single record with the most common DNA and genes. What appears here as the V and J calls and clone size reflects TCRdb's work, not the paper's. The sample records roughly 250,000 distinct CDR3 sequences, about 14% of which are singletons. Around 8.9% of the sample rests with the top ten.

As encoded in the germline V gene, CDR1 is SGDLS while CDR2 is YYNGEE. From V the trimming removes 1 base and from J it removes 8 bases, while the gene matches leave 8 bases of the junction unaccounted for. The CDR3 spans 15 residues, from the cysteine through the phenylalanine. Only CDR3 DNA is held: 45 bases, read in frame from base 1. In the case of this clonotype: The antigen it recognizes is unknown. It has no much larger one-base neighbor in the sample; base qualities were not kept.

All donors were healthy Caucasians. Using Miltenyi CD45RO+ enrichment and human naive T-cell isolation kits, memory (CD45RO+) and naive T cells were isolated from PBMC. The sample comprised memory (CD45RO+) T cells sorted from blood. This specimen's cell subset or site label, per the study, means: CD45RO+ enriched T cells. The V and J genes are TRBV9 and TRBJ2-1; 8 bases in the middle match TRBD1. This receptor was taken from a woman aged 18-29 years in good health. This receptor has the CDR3 CASSVSTGGLDEQFF. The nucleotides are TGTGCCAGCAGCGTATCTACAGGGGGTCTGGATGAGCAGTTCTTC. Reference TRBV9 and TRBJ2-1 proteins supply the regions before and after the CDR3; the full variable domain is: DSGVTQTPKHLITATGQRVTLRCSPRSGDLSVYWYQQSLDQGLQFLIQYYNGEERAKGNILERFSAQQFPDLHSELNLSSLELGDSALYFCASSVSTGGLDEQFFGPGTRLTVL.